These 18 T cell receptor beta chains came from one sample sequenced in a study of CXCR3-negative and CXCR3-positive naive CD8 T cells (dated by TCRdb to between 2019 and 2020). What the work shows at the level of the full study, not this receptor alone: Compared with CXCR3-negative naive cells, CXCR3-positive naive cells had TRB CDR3s with higher hydrophobicity (lower Kidera factor 4), lower energy, and higher strength and volume indices.

Sequencing used a NextSeq 550. The Human TCR Profiling Kit (MiLaboratory) was used to make UMI-labeled 5' RACE TRB cDNA libraries. Following reprocessing of the reads by TCRdb, the data hold one row per CDR3 protein sequence and no DNA is available. The sample's table covers around 140,000 distinct CDR3 sequences. The ten most abundant clones make up approximately 0.4% of the sample. The antigens these receptors bind are not known. Sequencing was done on a sample of naive CXCR3+ CD8+ T cells from blood. What the cell subset or site label conveys for this sample: CD45RO-CCR7+CD27+CD95- naive CD8+ T cells expressing CXCR3 (TNR3+). These receptors originate from a human donor in good health. Some clones in this sample may be carry-over from other donors' samples.

CDR3 protein: CASSQEMIYGGGAGNEQFF. The chain recombines TRBV4-3 with TRBJ2-1; no DNA is available, so the TRBD2 call from TCRdb remains unchecked. The V gene's germline CDR1 is LGHNA and CDR2 YSLEER. The CDR3 contains 19 residues.

The chain carries TRBV10-1 and TRBJ1-2; the D gene TCRdb calls, TRBD1, cannot be checked with no DNA. The germline V gene encodes CDR1 WNHNN and CDR2 SYGVQD (reference sequence). The CDR3 totals 13 residues. The CDR3 sequence: CDSSGSRVYGYTF.

V usage is TRBV4-2 and J usage is TRBJ2-3; lacking DNA, the TRBD2 call made by TCRdb goes unchecked. In germline, CDR1 is LGHNA, CDR2 YNFKEQ. This CDR3 comprises 17 residues. The CDR3 loop is CASSQYGTSGRTDTQYF.

The genes are TRBV15 and TRBJ2-7; the D call from TCRdb, TRBD1, cannot be confirmed without DNA. Germline lookup yields CDR1 LNHNV and CDR2 YYDKDF (reference sequence). CDR3 length equals 16 residues. The CDR3 sequence: CATSSRPETGSYEQYF.

CDR3 sequence reads: CSVEGRGNEQYF. This chain uses TRBV29-1 with TRBJ2-7; TCRdb proposes TRBD1, but this gene call is untestable without DNA. Germline V gene sequence: CDR1 SQVTM, CDR2 ANQGSEA. The CDR3 sequence is 12 residues long.

The gene calls are TRBV29-1 and TRBJ2-7. The CDR3 runs 13 residues. Looked up from germline, CDR1 is SQVTM and CDR2 is ANQGSEA. CDR3: CSAGTSERYEQYF.

V and J are TRBV29-1 and TRBJ1-2. The CDR3 is made up of 11 amino acids. Germline V gives CDR1 SQVTM, CDR2 ANQGSEA. The CDR3 sequence is CSVDDNYGYTF.

V usage is TRBV7-6 and J usage is TRBJ2-7. The CDR3 is 15 amino acids. Looked up from germline, CDR1 is SGHVS and CDR2 is FNYEAQ. This CDR3 is CASSPGLGSSYEQYF.

This CDR3 reads CASKTYGGDNEQFF. This chain connects TRBV12-3 or TRBV12-4 to TRBJ2-1; checking the TCRdb D call of TRBD2 is not possible without DNA. The CDR3 has 14 amino acids.

The rearrangement joins TRBV5-1 to TRBJ2-7; TCRdb reports TRBD1, a call that lacks DNA to check it against. CDR3 length: 14 amino acids. Germline CDR1 is SGHRS and CDR2 is YFSETQ. CDR3 residues: CASSGDGTSYEQYF.

The rearrangement links TRBV6-5 to TRBJ2-1; the TRBD1 assignment by TCRdb is unverifiable without DNA. The CDR3 totals 15 residues. Germline V gene sequence: CDR1 MNHEY, CDR2 SVGAGI. CDR3: CASSDSTGGYNEQFF.

J is TRBJ1-1 and V is TRBV7-9. Germline V gene sequence: CDR1 SEHNR, CDR2 FQNEAQ (reference sequence). The CDR3 covers 15 residues. The CDR3 protein is CASSLSGPRDTEAFF.

The V and J genes are TRBV20-1 and TRBJ2-3. The CDR3 loop spans 12 amino acids. From germline, CDR1 is DFQATT and CDR2 SNEGSKA (reference sequence). CDR3 in amino acids: CSARYSSDTQYF.

The chain recombines TRBV7-3 with TRBJ2-3; TCRdb reports TRBD1, a call that lacks DNA to check it against. The germline V gene has CDR1 SGHTA and CDR2 FQGTGA. This CDR3 spans 14 amino acids. CDR3: CASSSGGSTDTQYF.

The J gene is TRBJ2-1, the V gene TRBV13; without DNA, the TCRdb call of TRBD1 cannot be checked. In germline, CDR1 is PRHDT, CDR2 FYEKMQ (reference sequence). This CDR3 has 13 amino acids. CDR3 loop: CASSHRGGNEQFF.

This rearrangement joins TRBV20-1 to TRBJ2-1; TCRdb's D gene call, TRBD1, goes unchecked for lack of DNA. CDR1 and CDR2 from the germline V gene are DFQATT and SNEGSKA (reference sequence). This CDR3 contains 15 residues. The CDR3 region is CSARDPDRRHNEQFF.

This chain uses TRBV7-2 with TRBJ2-1. CDR1 SGHTA and CDR2 FQGNSA come from the germline V gene. The CDR3 is 13 residues long. CDR3 sequence reads: CASQQPSYNEQFF.

V and J are TRBV2 and TRBJ1-5. The germline CDR1 and CDR2 sequences are SNHLY and FYNNEI. This CDR3 contains 13 residues. The CDR3 protein is CASSTAWEQPQHF.